The present entry profiles one T cell receptor (beta chain) with its context. Naivety among CD8 cells was defined by CD45RO negativity and positive CCR7 selection, thereby excluding terminally differentiated effector memory CD45RA+ cells. Germline V CDR1 and CDR2: SGHTS, YDEGEE. Trimming took 3 bases from V and 5 from J, leaving 14 bases between them. The length of the CDR3 is 15 residues. This sample was taken from a study of shared clonotypes between healthy human individuals. Each subset's genomic DNA was shared equally among a number of immunoSEQ plates. Profiled with immunoSEQ multiplex PCR; TCRdb holds only in-frame clones, not every one. The sample consists of roughly 770,000 clones, 90% to 97% of them appearing once.

This chain uses TRBV5-8 with TRBJ2-2; a possible D gene is TRBD1 (6 bases). This receptor was obtained from a young man in good health. The sequenced sample was naive CD8+ T cells sorted from blood. CDR3 bases: TGTGCCAGCAGCTGGGACAAGAGGGGGACCGGGGAGCTGTTTTTT. Translating it yields CASSWDKRGTGELFF.